This passage covers 31 T cell receptor beta chains from one sample sequenced in a study of T cell repertoires in cytomegalovirus infection. MiXCR, run by TCRdb on the reads, gives a single entry per CDR3 protein. This sample has fewer than 550,000 distinct CDR3 sequences, with over 9% found just once. The material sequenced was PBMCs. All receptors come from a human donor in good health (CMV status not recorded). Some clones in this sample may be carry-over from other donors' samples.

This clonotype was recorded at least ten times. The chain links TRBV7-9 to TRBJ2-1; TRBD2 aligns across 9 bases. This CDR3 is built from 16 residues. Germline-derived CDR1 and CDR2 are SEHNR and FQNEAQ (reference sequence). V shed 10 bases, J shed 6 bases, and the junction held 16 bases outside the gene matches. The CDR3 here is CATIDSLAGEGNEQFF. The CDR3 DNA reads TGTGCCACCATCGACTCATTAGCGGGAGAGGGCAATGAGCAGTTCTTC. The full variable domain, its missing parts supplied by reference TRBV7-9 and TRBJ2-1, is DTGVSQNPRHKITKRGQNVTFRCDPISEHNRLYWYRQTLGQGPEFLTYFQNEAQLEKSRLLSDRFSAERPKGSFSTLEIQRTEQGDSAMYLCATIDSLAGEGNEQFFGPGTRLTVL.

This clonotype was seen repeatedly, ten times or more. Written as DNA, the CDR3 is TGTGCCAGTAGCAGACTGGGTGCTTATAGCAATCAGCCCCAGCATTTT. It encodes CASSRLGAYSNQPQHF. The J gene is TRBJ1-5, the V gene TRBV19, with unresolved D. This CDR3 is built from 16 residues. The germline gives CDR1 LNHDA, CDR2 SQIVND (reference sequence). V was trimmed by 6 bases and J by 0 bases, leaving 15 bases between them.

This clonotype occurred many times. The gene calls are TRBV6-2 or TRBV6-3 and TRBJ1-6; D call uncertain. Germline assignment: CDR1 MNHEY and CDR2 SVGEGT. The germline V and J ends were trimmed by 7 bases and 5 bases, with 15 bases remaining between them. The CDR3 is made up of 15 amino acids. The CDR3 reads CASIKAGQNNSPLHF. The CDR3 bases are TGTGCCAGCATTAAGGCCGGCCAAAATAATTCACCCCTCCACTTT.

The V and J genes are TRBV2 and TRBJ1-2, with D possibly TRBD1 on 5 matching bases. This CDR3 has 10 residues. Deletions cut 8 bases from V and 8 bases from J, with 9 bases between. Germline assignment: CDR1 SNHLY and CDR2 FYNNEI. In nucleotides, the CDR3 is TGTGCCAGCGGGGGGAGGGGCTACACCTTC. Translated: CASGGRGYTF. Combining the CDR3 with reference TRBV2 and TRBJ1-2 gives the whole variable domain EPEVTQTPSHQVTQMGQEVILRCVPISNHLYFYWYRQILGQKVEFLVSFYNNEISEKSEIFDDQFSVERPDGSNFTLKIRSTKLEDSAMYFCASGGRGYTFGSGTRLTVV.

V usage is TRBV7-3 and J usage is TRBJ2-1; weak D call: TRBD2 (6 bases). The ends were cut back, 4 bases at V and 10 bases at J, with 17 bases in the middle. CDR3 length equals 14 residues. In germline, CDR1 is SGHTA, CDR2 FQGTGA. This chain's CDR3 is CASSSGTDLREQFF. CDR3 nucleotides: TGTGCCAGCAGCTCCGGGACTGACCTGAGAGAGCAGTTCTTC.

This chain joins TRBV6-1 and TRBJ2-2, with D maybe TRBD1 (5 bases). The V and J ends lost 2 bases and 2 bases respectively, with 12 bases between them. Germline V lookup: CDR1 MNHNS, CDR2 SASEGT. There are 16 residues in the CDR3. CDR3 sequence: CASSEPHRSNTGELFF. Here the CDR3 DNA reads TGTGCCAGCAGTGAACCTCACAGGAGCAACACCGGGGAGCTGTTTTTT.

Comment on this clonotype: Relative to the germline gene, one junction end is altered; a read error may explain this. This chain joins TRBV5-4 and TRBJ2-5; 9 nucleotides agree with TRBD1. There are 16 residues in the CDR3. Germline values: CDR1 SGHNT, CDR2 YYREEE (reference sequence). CDR3 protein: CASSKDPGTGKENQYF. The CDR3 DNA follows: TGTGCCAGCAGCAAAGACCCCGGGACAGGGAAGGAGAACCAGTACTTC.

This rearrangement joins TRBV5-1 to TRBJ2-5; TRBD1 is a possible D gene (6 bases). Germline values: CDR1 SGHRS, CDR2 YFSETQ. V was pared by 7 bases and J by 5 bases, with 18 bases between. The CDR3 runs to 14 residues. The CDR3 DNA sequence: TGCGCCAGCGGATCGGACAGCAAGATGGAGACCCAGTACTTC. This gives the protein CASGSDSKMETQYF.

This clonotype was recorded at least ten times. The chain links TRBV7-6 to TRBJ1-1, with 12 nucleotides matching TRBD1. From germline, CDR1 is SGHVS and CDR2 FNYEAQ. The junction had 9 bases not matched to a gene; V was cut back by 4 bases and J by 3 bases. The CDR3 loop spans 17 amino acids. CDR3 DNA sequence: TGTGCCAGCAGCTCGTGGGGACAGGGGGCGAGCGACACTGAAGCTTTCTTT. Residues: CASSSWGQGASDTEAFF.

This clonotype was counted at least ten times. The chain has TRBV19 and TRBJ1-1, with D unclear. With 8 bases removed from V and 0 bases from J, the gap between germline ends came to 13 bases. The CDR3 sequence is 14 residues long. Germline CDR1 is LNHDA and CDR2 is SQIVND (reference sequence). The CDR3, as DNA: TGTGCCAGTTCCCATTTACGGCTGAACACTGAAGCTTTCTTT. Translated: CASSHLRLNTEAFF.

This clonotype was seen at least ten times. The rearrangement joins TRBV5-4 to TRBJ1-2; 9 bases are a match to TRBD1. V was clipped by 4 bases and J by 4 bases; unmatched bases: 5. Germline V gives CDR1 SGHNT, CDR2 YYREEE (reference sequence). CDR3 size: 14 residues. CDR3 bases: TGTGCCAGCAGCACAGGGGGCGTCCCCTATGGCTACACCTTC. Translating it yields CASSTGGVPYGYTF.

This clonotype has a count of ten or more. The genes are TRBV29-1 and TRBJ2-1; TRBD2 agrees at 8 bases. Germline V gene sequence: CDR1 SQVTM, CDR2 ANQGSEA. Trimming at V came to 1 base and at J to 8 bases, leaving 10 bases not matched to a gene. The CDR3 contains 15 residues. CDR3 loop: CSVEARPGGWDEQFF. The DNA of the CDR3 is TGCAGCGTTGAAGCCCGGCCGGGAGGGTGGGATGAGCAGTTCTTC.

As DNA, the CDR3 is TGTGCCTGGAGTTTTATGGAGCTCAATCAGCCCCAGCATTTT. Translation: CAWSFMELNQPQHF. The chain links TRBV30 to TRBJ1-5; no reliable D call. Germline loops: CDR1 GTSNPN, CDR2 SVGIG (reference sequence). This CDR3 is 14 amino acids long. Trimming took off 2 bases at V and 3 bases at J, with 11 bases between the two ends.

The CDR3 DNA follows: TGTGCCACCAGCAGAGCCCCTCTAGCGGTTACCTACAATGAGCAGTTCTTC. This encodes CATSRAPLAVTYNEQFF. The V call is TRBV15, the J call TRBJ2-1, with TRBD2 matching over 7 bases. Losses at the gene ends were 1 base for V and 2 bases for J; bases not matched to a gene: 8. The CDR3 consists of 17 residues. Germline V CDR1 and CDR2: LNHNV, YYDKDF (reference sequence).

The J gene is TRBJ2-3, the V gene TRBV7-9; D is uncertain. The germline V and J ends were trimmed by 6 bases and 3 bases, with 7 bases remaining between them. The V gene's germline CDR1 is SEHNR and CDR2 FQNEAQ (reference sequence). This CDR3 has 12 residues. CDR3 amino acids: CASRQVTDTQYF. DNA for the CDR3: TGTGCCAGCAGGCAGGTGACAGATACGCAGTATTTT.

This sequence joins TRBV7-2 and TRBJ2-4; 12 bases map to TRBD2. V lost 9 bases and J lost 6; bases outside the gene matches: 6. The CDR3 runs 14 residues. Per germline, CDR1 SGHTA and CDR2 FQGNSA. The CDR3 DNA follows: TGTGCCAGAAGCCTGGGACTAGCGGGAAACATTCAGTACTTC. Amino acids: CARSLGLAGNIQYF.

This clonotype has ten or more counts. The chain uses TRBV6-2 or TRBV6-3 and TRBJ2-1, with 14 bases lining up with TRBD2. CDR3 length: 20 amino acids. The V and J ends lost 2 bases and 6 bases, in that order; junction bases with no gene match: 15. CDR1 is MNHEY and CDR2 is SVGEGT in the germline V gene. The CDR3 sequence is CASSYMVGTSGRRRGNEQFF. For the CDR3, the DNA is TGTGCCAGCAGTTACATGGTGGGGACTAGCGGGAGAAGGCGGGGCAATGAGCAGTTCTTC.

There are many counts of this clonotype. The J gene is TRBJ2-3, the V gene TRBV28, with TRBD1 as a possible D gene (5 bases). In germline, CDR1 is MDHEN, CDR2 SYDVKM. The V end was cut by 3 bases, the J end by 2 bases, with 6 bases between. The CDR3 covers 13 residues. The CDR3 coding sequence is TGTGCCAGCAGTTTGACAGACACAGATACGCAGTATTTT. Translation gives CASSLTDTDTQYF. The whole variable domain, remainder taken from reference TRBV28 and TRBJ2-3, is DVKVTQSSRYLVKRTGEKVFLECVQDMDHENMFWYRQDPGLGLRLIYFSYDVKMKEKGDIPEGYSVSREKKERFSLILESASTNQTSMYLCASSLTDTDTQYFGPGTRLTVL.

This clonotype was seen more than once but under ten times. The chain employs TRBV4-2 and TRBJ1-2; 9 nucleotides match TRBD1. The germline V gene encodes CDR1 LGHNA and CDR2 YNFKEQ. This CDR3 spans 15 amino acids. Losses at the gene ends were 0 bases for V and 7 bases for J; bases not matched to a gene: 6. This CDR3 reads CASSQDLGQGGGYTF. The CDR3 DNA follows: TGTGCCAGCAGCCAAGATCTGGGACAGGGAGGTGGCTACACCTTC.

This clonotype was found a few times. The rearrangement links TRBV18 to TRBJ1-1; the D is unclear. Germline values: CDR1 KGHSH, CDR2 LQKENI. The V and J ends lost 5 bases and 0 bases respectively, with 13 bases between them. This CDR3 comprises 15 residues. The CDR3 reads CASSTGNGMNTEAFF. CDR3 nucleotides: TGTGCCAGCTCAACTGGGAATGGGATGAACACTGAAGCTTTCTTT.

This clonotype appeared a few times. The gene calls are TRBV28 and TRBJ1-5, with D perhaps TRBD1 (5 bases). The CDR3 totals 13 residues. Looked up from germline, CDR1 is MDHEN and CDR2 is SYDVKM. Trimming pared 7 bases from V and 4 bases from J, leaving 11 bases between. The CDR3 sequence is CASTLDTNQPQHF. As DNA, the CDR3 is TGTGCCAGCACTCTGGACACTAATCAGCCCCAGCATTTT.

This clonotype was seen many times. The chain carries TRBV28 and TRBJ2-5; D gene ambiguous. Germline V gene sequence: CDR1 MDHEN, CDR2 SYDVKM. CDR3 length equals 13 residues. Trimming stripped 8 bases from V and 2 bases from J, with 12 bases between. CDR3 in amino acids: CASLLYHQETQYF. In DNA, the CDR3 is TGTGCCAGCTTATTGTACCATCAAGAGACCCAGTACTTC.

This chain uses TRBV19 with TRBJ2-7, with TRBD2 matching 10 bases. Germline V gene sequence: CDR1 LNHDA, CDR2 SQIVND (reference sequence). Trimming at V came to 5 bases and at J to 3 bases, leaving 10 bases not matched to a gene. There are 16 residues in the CDR3. The CDR3 loop reads CASSPWTSGGGYEQYF. The CDR3 DNA follows: TGTGCCAGTAGTCCCTGGACTAGCGGCGGGGGCTACGAGCAGTACTTC.

This sequence joins TRBV20-1 and TRBJ1-3; D gene uncertain. V dropped 5 bases and J dropped 0 bases, with 5 bases sitting between them. CDR3 size: 12 residues. Per germline, CDR1 DFQATT and CDR2 SNEGSKA (reference sequence). DNA for the CDR3: TGCAGTGCTCAGGTCTCTGGAAACACCATATATTTT. Translated: CSAQVSGNTIYF.

This clonotype was found a few times. The chain has TRBV6-1 and TRBJ2-3, with D perhaps matching TRBD2 (6 bases). There are 14 residues in the CDR3. From germline, CDR1 is MNHNS and CDR2 SASEGT. V was shortened by 5 bases and J by 6 bases, with 15 bases between the two germline ends. CDR3 in DNA: TGTGCCAGCAGTTTGACCGGGGAGGCGGATACGCAGTATTTT. It codes for CASSLTGEADTQYF.

This clonotype was picked up many times. One junction end disagrees with the germline gene, perhaps due to a read error. V and J are TRBV6-1 and TRBJ1-3, with D unclear. The CDR3 is made up of 16 amino acids. The germline CDR1 and CDR2 sequences are MNHNS and SASEGT. The CDR3 DNA reads as TGTGCCAGCAGTGAAGTTGAATGGGGTGCTGGGAACACCATATATTTT. This codes for CASSEVEWGAGNTIYF.

This clonotype was detected only a few times. V and J are TRBV3-1 and TRBJ2-5; D gene uncertain. The CDR3 extends over 14 amino acids. V dropped 1 base and J dropped 3 bases, with 9 bases sitting between them. Germline loops: CDR1 LGHDT, CDR2 YNNKEL (reference sequence). The CDR3 nucleotides read TGTGCCAGCAGCCAAGTAGCCAATGAAGAGACCCAGTACTTC. Amino acids: CASSQVANEETQYF.

This clonotype was seen at least ten times. This rearrangement joins TRBV7-9 to TRBJ2-7; tentative D call: TRBD2 (7 bases). Germline lookup yields CDR1 SEHNR and CDR2 FQNEAQ (reference sequence). This CDR3 comprises 17 residues. Trimming removed 5 bases from V and 1 base from J, with 21 bases in between. CDR3 protein: CASSPGGGTPGSYEQYF. The CDR3 DNA sequence: TGTGCCAGCAGCCCGGGGGGCGGGACACCGGGATCCTACGAGCAGTACTTC.

The chain has TRBV13 and TRBJ1-6; possible D gene TRBD1, 5 bases. The length of the CDR3 is 15 residues. Trimming cost V 5 bases and J 8 bases, with 16 bases left between them. Germline loops: CDR1 PRHDT, CDR2 FYEKMQ (reference sequence). The DNA of the CDR3 is TGTGCCAGCAGCAGGACCAGGGATAGGGATTCACCCCTCCACTTT. Translated, it gives CASSRTRDRDSPLHF.

Ten or more counts support this clonotype. This sequence joins TRBV7-2 and TRBJ1-1; D gene ambiguous. Germline V gives CDR1 SGHTA, CDR2 FQGNSA. V was shortened by 2 bases and J by 5 bases, with 9 bases between the two germline ends. This CDR3 comprises 13 residues. The CDR3 sequence: CASSLLGMTEAFF. CDR3 nucleotide sequence: TGTGCCAGCAGCTTATTGGGTATGACTGAAGCTTTCTTT.

This clonotype has only a few counts. V is TRBV3-1 and J is TRBJ1-5; 7 bases match TRBD1. Germline V gene sequence: CDR1 LGHDT, CDR2 YNNKEL (reference sequence). The trim removed 1 base at V and 9 bases at J, leaving 18 bases unmatched. This CDR3 is built from 18 residues. This CDR3 reads CASSQGTGIGSGAPPQHF. The CDR3, as DNA: TGTGCCAGCAGCCAAGGGACAGGAATTGGGAGCGGGGCTCCGCCCCAGCATTTT.